Following are 9 T cell receptor beta chains from one sample sequenced in a study of cytomegalovirus exposure and HLA in healthy donors. Measured with immunoSEQ multiplex PCR; TCRdb has only the in-frame clones, and not every one. Of tens of thousands of clones listed, 94% are singletons. Sequenced material: PBMCs. The receptor set was obtained from a man between 18 and 29 years old in good health and CMV-seropositive.

V usage is TRBV28 and J usage is TRBJ2-4; D possibly corresponds to TRBD1 (8 bases). V dropped 5 bases and J dropped 7 bases, with 30 bases sitting between them. The CDR3 loop spans 19 amino acids. The germline V gene has CDR1 MDHEN and CDR2 SYDVKM. CDR3 sequence reads: CASSRPSGRNRGGFNIQYF. The CDR3 nucleotides read TGTGCCAGCAGTCGCCCTTCGGGGAGGAACAGGGGGGGGTTTAACATTCAGTACTTC.

V gene TRBV18 combines with J gene TRBJ2-2; 7 bases align to TRBD2. The CDR3 covers 16 residues. J lost 0 bases, V lost 1 base, and 2 bases had no gene match. Germline V gene lookup returns CDR1 KGHSH and CDR2 LQKENI. In nucleotides, the CDR3 is TGTGCCAGCTCACCACAGGCGGGGGCGAACACCGGGGAGCTGTTTTTT. Encoded protein: CASSPQAGANTGELFF.

This clone occurred once. The chain links TRBV19 to TRBJ1-1, with 8 bases aligning to TRBD1. This CDR3 contains 15 residues. Germline V gene data show CDR1 as LNHDA and CDR2 as SQIVND (reference sequence). The V and J ends lost 7 bases and 1 base, in that order; junction bases with no gene match: 8. CDR3 amino acids: CASTRWDRPNTEAFF. CDR3 nucleotides: TGTGCCAGTACTCGTTGGGACAGGCCGAACACTGAAGCTTTCTTT.

The chain combines TRBV7-2 with TRBJ1-2; D might be TRBD1 (6 bases). The CDR3 is 14 amino acids. Germline V gives CDR1 SGHTA, CDR2 FQGNSA. V shed 2 bases and J shed 8 bases, with 15 bases lying between them. CDR3 amino acids: CASSLSPGEHGYTF. CDR3 bases: TGTGCCAGCAGCTTAAGCCCAGGGGAGCACGGCTACACCTTC.

This chain connects TRBV2 to TRBJ2-7; 7 positions match TRBD1. The CDR3 runs 14 residues. Germline CDR1 reads SNHLY; CDR2 reads FYNNEI. The V and J ends lost 6 bases and 3 bases, in that order; junction bases with no gene match: 8. The CDR3 bases are TGTGCCAGCAGAGGGACAGCGGTAATCTACGAGCAGTACTTC. Protein sequence: CASRGTAVIYEQYF.

The V gene is TRBV7-8, the J gene TRBJ2-7, with a weak D call TRBD1 (6 bases). Trimming shortened V by 3 bases and J by 5 bases, and 14 bases separated the two germline ends. This CDR3 region has 14 residues. Looked up from germline, CDR1 is SGHVS and CDR2 is FQNEAQ. The CDR3 DNA reads TGTGCCAGCAGCTTTTTACAGGGCATCCACGAGCAGTACTTC. It encodes CASSFLQGIHEQYF. The complete variable domain, with remaining parts taken from reference TRBV7-8 and TRBJ2-7, reads GAGVSQSPRYKVAKRGQDVALRCDPISGHVSLFWYQQALGQGPEFLTYFQNEAQLDKSGLPSDRFFAERPEGSVSTLKIQRTQQEDSAVYLCASSFLQGIHEQYFGPGTRLTVT.

The chain is built from TRBV2 and TRBJ2-2; a possible D gene is TRBD2 (5 bases). Germline values: CDR1 SNHLY, CDR2 FYNNEI. The V and J ends lost 2 bases and 6 bases respectively, with 13 bases between them. The CDR3 is 15 amino acids. CDR3 protein: CASSEWGGGAGELFF. The CDR3 nucleotides are TGTGCCAGCAGTGAATGGGGTGGAGGAGCCGGGGAGCTGTTTTTT.

V is TRBV11-2 and J is TRBJ1-1; D is possibly TRBD1 (5 bases). V lost 2 bases and J 2 bases, leaving 9 bases between the germline ends. Per germline, CDR1 SGHAT and CDR2 FQNNGV. The CDR3 extends over 14 amino acids. CDR3 sequence (DNA): TGTGCCAGCAGCTTACGACAGAGAAACACTGAAGCTTTCTTT. Protein: CASSLRQRNTEAFF.

The chain combines TRBV13 with TRBJ2-7; possibly TRBD2 for D (6 bases). The CDR3 has 15 amino acids. The V end lost 5 bases, the J end lost 5 bases, and 19 bases lay between the germline ends. Germline assignment: CDR1 PRHDT and CDR2 FYEKMQ (reference sequence). CDR3 coding DNA: TGTGCCAGCAGCCCCGGACTATCCCCGGGGAACGAGCAGTACTTC. This codes for CASSPGLSPGNEQYF.